Shown below are 21 T cell receptor beta chains from a single sample sequenced in a study of blood T cell repertoires in COVID-19. Produced via immunoSEQ multiplex PCR; TCRdb's table is partial and in-frame only. The sample includes around 290,000 clones, 80% to 90% of them seen just once. The sample consisted of peripheral blood. The receptor source for this set is an older woman with COVID-19, enrolled during active disease.

This chain links TRBV2 with TRBJ2-5, with TRBD2 matching 7 bases. Germline CDR1 is SNHLY and CDR2 is FYNNEI. The junction had 13 bases not matched to a gene; V was cut back by 1 base and J by 2 bases. This CDR3 is built from 18 residues. For the CDR3, the DNA is TGTGCCAGCAGTGAAGAGCCCTTACTAGCGAGAGGGCAAGAGACCCAGTACTTC. This translates into CASSEEPLLARGQETQYF.

The chain links TRBV5-1 to TRBJ2-2; a possible D gene is TRBD2 (6 bases). The germline V and J ends were trimmed by 1 base and 6 bases, with 13 bases remaining between them. CDR1 SGHRS and CDR2 YFSETQ come from the germline V gene. The length of the CDR3 is 15 residues. The CDR3 is CASSLYGGVAGELFF. In DNA, the CDR3 is TGCGCCAGCAGCTTGTACGGGGGAGTGGCCGGGGAGCTGTTTTTT.

The chain recombines TRBV7-8 with TRBJ1-5; D perhaps matches TRBD1 (5 bases). Trimming removed 1 base at V and 7 bases at J, with 11 bases between. CDR3 size: 14 residues. The V gene's germline CDR1 is SGHVS and CDR2 FQNEAQ. For the CDR3, the DNA is TGTGCCAGCAGCTTAGGGACAACGTTGCAGCCCCAGCATTTT. It encodes CASSLGTTLQPQHF.

This clone was recorded once. Distinct nucleotide sequences in the sample also encode this CDR3. The chain joins TRBV5-1 to TRBJ1-1; TRBD1 matches 7 bases. Germline V lookup: CDR1 SGHRS, CDR2 YFSETQ. With 4 bases clipped from V and 1 base from J, the junction kept 4 bases outside the gene matches. The length of the CDR3 is 14 residues. Here the CDR3 DNA reads TGCGCCAGCAGCAGTCAGGGGGGGAACACTGAAGCTTTCTTT. This gives the protein CASSSQGGNTEAFF.

The rearrangement joins TRBV3-1 (or the pseudogene TRBV3-2) to TRBJ1-3, with D possibly being TRBD1 (6 bases). CDR3 size: 14 residues. The germline V gene encodes CDR1 LGHDT and CDR2 YNNKEL (reference sequence). Deletions cut 1 base from V and 2 bases from J, with 6 bases between. CDR3 nucleotide sequence: TGTGCCAGCAGCCAAGGGACAGCTGGAAACACCATATATTTT. The encoded protein is CASSQGTAGNTIYF.

The chain has TRBV7-9 and TRBJ1-1; 10 bases match TRBD1. The CDR3 consists of 18 residues. With 6 bases clipped from V and 1 base from J, the junction kept 14 bases outside the gene matches. The V gene's germline CDR1 is SEHNR and CDR2 FQNEAQ (reference sequence). The CDR3 here is CASRPPDRGLLTNTEAFF. The DNA of the CDR3 is TGTGCCAGCAGGCCGCCCGACAGGGGGCTTTTGACGAACACTGAAGCTTTCTTT.

The chain joins TRBV9 to TRBJ1-1; a weak D match, TRBD1 (6 bases). The CDR3 is 13 amino acids. CDR1 is SGDLS and CDR2 is YYNGEE in the germline V gene. Trimming cost V 2 bases and J 7 bases, with 12 bases left between them. As DNA, the CDR3 is TGTGCCAGCAGCGTTACAGGGAACCTTGAAGCTTTCTTT. The encoded protein is CASSVTGNLEAFF.

V is TRBV5-1 and J is TRBJ2-6, with D perhaps TRBD2 (5 bases). CDR1 and CDR2 (germline): SGHRS, YFSETQ. The CDR3 runs 15 residues. Trimming stripped 3 bases from V and 0 bases from J, with 7 bases between. The CDR3 reads CASSSLGSGANVLTF. The DNA for the CDR3 is TGCGCCAGCAGCTCACTAGGCTCTGGGGCCAACGTCCTGACTTTC.

The chain joins TRBV5-4 to TRBJ2-5, with TRBD2 matching 8 bases. CDR3 length: 12 amino acids. The V gene end was trimmed by 3 bases and the J gene end by 5 bases; junction bases not matched to a gene: 0. Per the germline V gene, CDR1 is SGHNT and CDR2 is YYREEE (reference sequence). Here the CDR3 reads CASSSGGETQYF. The CDR3 DNA is TGTGCCAGCAGCTCGGGGGGGGAGACCCAGTACTTC.

The chain has TRBV29-1 and TRBJ1-2; D not certain. The CDR3 spans 10 residues. Between the trimmed V and J ends, which lost 4 bases and 10 bases, there was a span of 10 bases. CDR1 SQVTM and CDR2 ANQGSEA come from the germline V gene. CDR3 amino acids: CSVGQANYTF. The CDR3, as DNA: TGCAGCGTTGGCCAGGCGAACTACACCTTC.

The chain employs TRBV24-1 and TRBJ2-1; maybe TRBD1 (5 bases). This CDR3 has 14 amino acids. V lost 4 bases, J lost 6 bases, and 12 bases lay in between. Germline assignment: CDR1 KGHDR and CDR2 SFDVKD. The CDR3, as DNA: TGTGCCACCAGTGACCCCAGACAGAGCAATGAGCAGTTCTTC. It is translated as CATSDPRQSNEQFF.

The gene calls are TRBV7-2 and TRBJ2-3; D remains unclear. The germline V gene has CDR1 SGHTA and CDR2 FQGNSA. The CDR3 totals 14 residues. Trimming shortened V by 7 bases and J by 2 bases, and 13 bases separated the two germline ends. The CDR3 spells CASTPSYITDTQYF. The CDR3, as DNA: TGTGCCAGCACCCCGTCGTACATCACAGATACGCAGTATTTT. The whole variable domain, filled in from reference TRBV7-2 and TRBJ2-3, reads GAGVSQSPSNKVTEKGKDVELRCDPISGHTALYWYRQSLGQGLEFLIYFQGNSAPDKSGLPSDRFSAERTGGSVSTLTIQRTQQEDSAVYLCASTPSYITDTQYFGPGTRLTVL.

This clone was seen a single time. This chain connects TRBV30 to TRBJ2-1, with D possibly being TRBD2 (7 bases). The V end was cut by 0 bases, the J end by 2 bases, with 11 bases between. The CDR3 contains 15 residues. Germline V CDR1 and CDR2: GTSNPN, SVGIG (reference sequence). The CDR3 DNA reads as TGTGCCTGGAGTGTGTCGCGGGGGCCCTACAATGAGCAGTTCTTC. Its protein is CAWSVSRGPYNEQFF. The full variable domain, in which reference TRBV30 and TRBJ2-1 provide the parts outside the CDR3, is SQTIHQWPATLVQPVGSPLSLECTVEGTSNPNLYWYRQAAGRGLQLLFYSVGIGQISSEVPQNLSASRPQDRQFILSSKKLLLSDSGFYLCAWSVSRGPYNEQFFGPGTRLTVL.

The V and J genes are TRBV5-1 and TRBJ1-3, with no clear D. Germline V gene lookup returns CDR1 SGHRS and CDR2 YFSETQ. CDR3 length: 15 amino acids. Trimming removed 3 bases from V and 2 bases from J, with 12 bases in between. The CDR3 sequence: CASSSKGEAGNTIYF. CDR3 DNA sequence: TGCGCCAGCAGCTCGAAGGGAGAGGCTGGAAACACCATATATTTT.

The chain combines TRBV23-1 with TRBJ1-5, with D tentatively TRBD1 (5 bases). TRBV23-1 falls under the ORF class, with uncertain function. The CDR3 consists of 16 residues. V was shortened by 4 bases and J by 0 bases, with 13 bases between the two germline ends. CDR3 in amino acids: CASSPPVTASNQPQHF. CDR3 DNA: TGCGCCAGCAGTCCACCCGTGACAGCTAGCAATCAGCCCCAGCATTTT.

The chain has TRBV19 and TRBJ2-3; 7 bases agree with TRBD1. The CDR3 loop spans 13 amino acids. Germline V gives CDR1 LNHDA, CDR2 SQIVND (reference sequence). The V segment lost 5 bases and the J segment 4 bases; nucleotides outside the gene matches: 3. The CDR3 protein is CASSVQGADTQYF. The CDR3 DNA reads TGTGCCAGTAGTGTTCAGGGGGCAGATACGCAGTATTTT. Complete variable domain (other parts from reference TRBV19 and TRBJ2-3): DGGITQSPKYLFRKEGQNVTLSCEQNLNHDAMYWYRQDPGQGLRLIYYSQIVNDFQKGDIAEGYSVSREKKESFPLTVTSAQKNPTAFYLCASSVQGADTQYFGPGTRLTVL.

The CDR3 region has the DNA TGTGCTAGTGGTCAACAAAACCTAGCGGGGACCTACGAGCAGTACTTC. Its protein product is CASGQQNLAGTYEQYF. This chain uses TRBV12-5 with TRBJ2-7, with TRBD2 identical over 9 bases. The CDR3 length is 16 residues. The V gene's germline CDR1 is LGHNT and CDR2 FRNRAP. Trimming at V came to 5 bases and at J to 2 bases, leaving 10 bases not matched to a gene. The full variable domain, its missing parts supplied by reference TRBV12-5 and TRBJ2-7, is DARVTQTPRHKVTEMGQEVTMRCQPILGHNTVFWYRQTMMQGLELLAYFRNRAPLDDSGMPKDRFSAEMPDATLATLKIQPSEPRDSAVYFCASGQQNLAGTYEQYFGPGTRLTVT.

The V call is TRBV6-5, the J call TRBJ1-2, with D perhaps matching TRBD1 (6 bases). The germline V gene encodes CDR1 MNHEY and CDR2 SVGAGI. Trimming removed 7 bases at V and 6 bases at J, with 12 bases between. The CDR3 runs to 12 residues. CDR3 sequence reads: CASTYHRDGYTF. The DNA for the CDR3 is TGTGCCAGCACATACCACAGGGATGGCTACACCTTC.

V gene TRBV4-1 combines with J gene TRBJ1-2; maybe TRBD1 (5 bases). Per germline, CDR1 MGHRA and CDR2 YSYEKL. With 4 bases removed from V and 0 bases from J, the gap between germline ends came to 12 bases. This CDR3 region has 15 residues. The DNA of the CDR3 is TGCGCCAGCAGCCCCATAGGGGCGGCTAACTATGGCTACACCTTC. Its translation is CASSPIGAANYGYTF.

This chain links TRBV10-2 with TRBJ2-7; 9 bases fit TRBD2. The germline gives CDR1 WSHSY, CDR2 SAAADI. V dropped 10 bases and J dropped 0; count of bases not matched to a gene: 7. The CDR3 length is 14 residues. The CDR3 sequence: CATSLAGPSYEQYF. DNA for the CDR3: TGCGCCACCTCGCTAGCGGGGCCCTCCTACGAGCAGTACTTC.

V usage is TRBV5-1 and J usage is TRBJ2-2, with D possibly TRBD1 on 5 matching bases. The CDR3 covers 16 residues. Germline lookup yields CDR1 SGHRS and CDR2 YFSETQ. V was pared by 2 bases and J by 0 bases, with 11 bases between. This CDR3 reads CASSLNQGSNTGELFF. CDR3 DNA: TGCGCCAGCAGCTTAAATCAGGGATCGAACACCGGGGAGCTGTTTTTT.